A single sample gave rise to the 26 T cell receptor beta chains below, sequenced in a study of shared T cell receptors in the human thymus. Produced via immunoSEQ multiplex PCR; TCRdb's table is partial and in-frame only. This table holds approximately 660,000 clones, 88% found once. The same sample was also used in a study of human thymus T cells.

Specimen: thymocytes. The receptors shown here come from a boy in the first two years of life with a congenital heart defect.

V usage is TRBV27 and J usage is TRBJ1-5; maybe TRBD1 (5 bases). V was trimmed by 2 bases and J by 3 bases, leaving 11 bases between them. The germline V gene has CDR1 MNHEY and CDR2 SMNVEV (reference sequence). The CDR3 contains 15 residues. DNA of the CDR3: TGTGCCAGCAGTTTAGCGGGGCTACACAATCAGCCCCAGCATTTT. Residues: CASSLAGLHNQPQHF.

The chain combines TRBV27 with TRBJ2-2; possible D gene TRBD2, 5 bases. The V and J ends lost 0 bases and 5 bases respectively, with 19 bases between them. Germline CDR1 is MNHEY and CDR2 is SMNVEV (reference sequence). The CDR3 runs to 18 residues. DNA of the CDR3: TGTGCCAGCAGTTTATCTACACGCCGCCTAGCCGTGACCGGGGAGCTGTTTTTT. The encoded protein is CASSLSTRRLAVTGELFF.

With respect to this clone: The sample holds other DNA sequences that translate to the same CDR3. The chain couples TRBV27 to TRBJ2-1; possible D gene TRBD2, 6 bases. CDR1 and CDR2 (germline): MNHEY, SMNVEV (reference sequence). This CDR3 has 13 residues. Trimming left V 3 bases short and J 5 bases short, with 8 bases between. The CDR3 DNA sequence: TGTGCCAGCAGTTTGGGACTCCACAATGAGCAGTTCTTC. This gives the protein CASSLGLHNEQFF.

The gene calls are TRBV6-6 and TRBJ2-5, with 7 bases that match TRBD1. J was trimmed by 5 bases and V by 6 bases; bases with no gene match: 6. There are 13 residues in the CDR3. Germline V gene sequence: CDR1 MNHNY, CDR2 SVGAGI (reference sequence). The CDR3 DNA reads TGTGCCAGCAGGGACAGGCTTCATGAGACCCAGTACTTC. Translating it yields CASRDRLHETQYF.

This clone was seen more than once but under ten times. The rearrangement links TRBV9 to TRBJ2-3; 14 bases are a match to TRBD2. V dropped 4 bases and J dropped 6; count of bases not matched to a gene: 7. The CDR3 totals 16 residues. In germline, CDR1 is SGDLS, CDR2 YYNGEE. In nucleotides, the CDR3 is TGTGCCAGCAGCAAGGGACTAGCGGGAGTATCCGATACGCAGTATTTT. This translates into CASSKGLAGVSDTQYF.

The chain is built from TRBV7-9 and TRBJ2-1; 7 bases align to TRBD1. This CDR3 has 16 amino acids. With 5 bases clipped from V and 2 bases from J, the junction kept 9 bases outside the gene matches. Germline-derived CDR1 and CDR2 are SEHNR and FQNEAQ (reference sequence). CDR3: CASSVYRGRPYNEQFF. The DNA for the CDR3 is TGTGCCAGCAGCGTATACAGGGGACGCCCCTACAATGAGCAGTTCTTC.

The gene calls are TRBV23-1 and TRBJ2-1; perhaps TRBD2 as D (6 bases). TRBV23-1 is filed as an ORF, its function uncertain. The CDR3 runs 14 residues. With 8 bases removed from V and 0 bases from J, the gap between germline ends came to 11 bases. The CDR3 bases are TGCGCCAGCTGCGGCGGGAACTCCTACAATGAGCAGTTCTTC. This sequence encodes CASCGGNSYNEQFF.

The sample holds one count of this clone. The chain links TRBV5-6 to TRBJ2-4; 13 nucleotides match TRBD2. The V and J ends lost 1 base and 3 bases, in that order; junction bases with no gene match: 7. Germline values: CDR1 SGHDT, CDR2 YYEEEE. The CDR3 length is 18 residues. The DNA for the CDR3 is TGTGCCAGCAGCTTGAGCGGACTAGCGGGAGTTTACAAAAACATTCAGTACTTC. This encodes CASSLSGLAGVYKNIQYF.

The J gene is TRBJ1-1, the V gene TRBV6-5; TRBD1 might be the D (6 bases). The CDR3 contains 14 residues. Trimming cost V 7 bases and J 1 base, with 13 bases left between them. The V gene's germline CDR1 is MNHEY and CDR2 SVGAGI. CDR3 amino acids: CASIPDRKNTEAFF. The CDR3 bases are TGTGCCAGCATCCCCGACAGGAAGAACACTGAAGCTTTCTTT.

This rearrangement joins TRBV11-2 to TRBJ1-2; tentatively, D is TRBD1 (5 bases). The CDR3 is 16 residues long. The germline V and J ends were trimmed by 0 bases and 0 bases, with 11 bases remaining between them. Looked up from germline, CDR1 is SGHAT and CDR2 is FQNNGV. CDR3 DNA sequence: TGTGCCAGCAGCTTAGATTACAGGAAAGCTAACTATGGCTACACCTTC. Translating gives CASSLDYRKANYGYTF.

The genes are TRBV7-6 and TRBJ2-3, with 7 bases fitting TRBD1. The junction had 6 bases not matched to a gene; V was cut back by 2 bases and J by 1 base. The germline CDR1 and CDR2 sequences are SGHVS and FNYEAQ. The CDR3 runs 16 residues. CDR3 amino acids: CASSLYDRVGTDTQYF. The DNA of the CDR3 is TGTGCCAGCAGCTTATATGACAGGGTGGGCACAGATACGCAGTATTTT.

The rearrangement uses TRBV30 and TRBJ2-5; 8 bases are a match to TRBD2. The CDR3 runs to 15 residues. Germline CDR1 is GTSNPN and CDR2 is SVGIG (reference sequence). The trim removed 3 bases at V and 4 bases at J, leaving 10 bases unmatched. The CDR3 nucleotides read TGTGCCTGGAGCCCCAAGCGGGAGAGAGGAGAGACCCAGTACTTC. This codes for CAWSPKRERGETQYF.

The chain has TRBV30 and TRBJ1-1; perhaps TRBD1 as D (6 bases). In germline, CDR1 is GTSNPN, CDR2 SVGIG (reference sequence). The ends were cut back, 3 bases at V and 5 bases at J, with 22 bases in the middle. The CDR3 has 16 residues. CDR3 bases: TGTGCCTGGAGCCCCACCACACAGGGCCGGAATACTGAAGCTTTCTTT. Its translation: CAWSPTTQGRNTEAFF.

This clone occurred a few times. CDR3 DNA sequence: TGTGCCATCAGGGACAGCACCTACGAGCAGTACTTC. Protein sequence: CAIRDSTYEQYF. This chain uses TRBV10-3 with TRBJ2-7, with TRBD1 as a possible D gene (6 bases). V was trimmed by 6 bases and J by 2 bases, leaving 8 bases between them. Germline loops: CDR1 ENHRY, CDR2 SYGVKD. The CDR3 has 12 residues.

This rearrangement joins TRBV11-2 to TRBJ2-3; 7 bases map to TRBD2. The CDR3 is 18 residues long. V was pared by 2 bases and J by 0 bases, with 11 bases of the junction left unmatched. The germline gives CDR1 SGHAT, CDR2 FQNNGV. The CDR3 nucleotides are TGTGCCAGCAGCTTAACATTGCGGGAGTATTCTAGCACAGATACGCAGTATTTT. Translated: CASSLTLREYSSTDTQYF.

This clone was seen more than once but under ten times. V usage is TRBV5-4 and J usage is TRBJ2-3; D gene uncertain. CDR3 length equals 17 residues. CDR1 and CDR2 from the germline V gene are SGHNT and YYREEE (reference sequence). Trimming removed 0 bases at V and 0 bases at J, with 14 bases between. CDR3 region: CASSLVARSPSTDTQYF. The DNA for the CDR3 is TGTGCCAGCAGCTTGGTTGCCCGGAGCCCTAGCACAGATACGCAGTATTTT. Full variable domain (rest looked up from reference TRBV5-4 and TRBJ2-3): ETGVTQSPTHLIKTRGQQVTLRCSSQSGHNTVSWYQQALGQGPQFIFQYYREEENGRGNFPPRFSGLQFPNYSSELNVNALELDDSALYLCASSLVARSPSTDTQYFGPGTRLTVL.

The chain couples TRBV5-8 to TRBJ1-2, with D unclear. This CDR3 comprises 13 residues. V lost 0 bases to trimming and J lost 5 bases, with 8 bases between them. From germline, CDR1 is SGHTS and CDR2 YDEGEE. Written as DNA, the CDR3 is TGTGCCAGCAGCTTGGGGGTGCGGTATGGCTACACCTTC. Translating it yields CASSLGVRYGYTF.

The chain joins TRBV7-9 to TRBJ2-1, with 10 bases matching TRBD1. CDR3 size: 16 residues. The V gene end was trimmed by 8 bases and the J gene end by 4 bases; junction bases not matched to a gene: 11. The germline gives CDR1 SEHNR, CDR2 FQNEAQ (reference sequence). The DNA of the CDR3 is TGTGCCAGCGGAGCTAACTGGGGACAGGGGTACAATGAGCAGTTCTTC. As protein: CASGANWGQGYNEQFF.

The rearrangement joins TRBV14 to TRBJ2-7; D is ambiguous. The CDR3 loop spans 16 amino acids. V dropped 1 base and J dropped 0 bases, with 13 bases sitting between them. CDR1 is SGHDN, CDR2 FVKESK, per germline. CDR3 amino acids: CASSQGPSASSYEQYF. The CDR3 nucleotides read TGTGCCAGCAGCCAAGGACCCAGCGCAAGCTCCTACGAGCAGTACTTC.

V and J are TRBV28 and TRBJ1-5; D remains ambiguous. Germline values: CDR1 MDHEN, CDR2 SYDVKM. The CDR3 has 18 amino acids. Trimming left V 2 bases short and J 9 bases short, with 26 bases between. The CDR3 spells CASSLPLKRTGIERPQHF. The DNA for the CDR3 is TGTGCCAGCAGTTTACCCTTAAAACGTACGGGGATCGAGCGGCCCCAGCATTTT.

The chain carries TRBV7-2 and TRBJ2-7; 14 nucleotides line up with TRBD2. The CDR3 is 17 residues long. Germline V lookup: CDR1 SGHTA, CDR2 FQGNSA. V trimming: 5 bases; J trimming: 4 bases; junction bases outside the gene matches: 10. Written as DNA, the CDR3 is TGTGCCAGCAGCGCTGGACCCGGGACTAGCGGGAGATACGAGCAGTACTTC. This translates into CASSAGPGTSGRYEQYF.

The V call is TRBV15, the J call TRBJ1-5, with D uncertain. Germline values: CDR1 LNHNV, CDR2 YYDKDF (reference sequence). V was pared by 2 bases and J by 0 bases, with 17 bases between. This CDR3 comprises 18 residues. The CDR3 region has the DNA TGTGCCACCAGCAGATCCCCCCCGCGGCCCTATAGCAATCAGCCCCAGCATTTT. Encoded protein: CATSRSPPRPYSNQPQHF.

A single count supports this clone. This chain joins TRBV28 and TRBJ1-1; possible D gene TRBD1, 6 bases. Trimming pared 6 bases from V and 6 bases from J, leaving 11 bases between. The length of the CDR3 is 12 residues. CDR1 is MDHEN and CDR2 is SYDVKM in the germline V gene. DNA of the CDR3: TGTGCCAGCAGGCCAGGGGCGGCTGAAGCTTTCTTT. Translated: CASRPGAAEAFF.

The count of this clone is one. The genes are TRBV6-5 and TRBJ1-2, with D unresolved. Germline CDR1 and CDR2: MNHEY and SVGAGI. The CDR3 is made up of 14 amino acids. V gave up 0 bases and J gave up 3 bases, with 8 bases separating them. CDR3 protein: CASSYSREDYGYTF. CDR3 nucleotide sequence: TGTGCCAGCAGTTACTCGAGGGAGGACTATGGCTACACCTTC.

The chain carries TRBV7-8 and TRBJ1-3, with TRBD1 as a possible D gene (5 bases). The CDR3 has 16 amino acids. The germline CDR1 and CDR2 sequences are SGHVS and FQNEAQ. Trimming left V 1 base short and J 1 base short, with 11 bases between. CDR3 bases: TGTGCCAGCAGCTTAGAGCAGGGCTGGTCTGGAAACACCATATATTTT. Its protein product is CASSLEQGWSGNTIYF. Full variable domain (outside the CDR3, taken from reference TRBV7-8 and TRBJ1-3): GAGVSQSPRYKVAKRGQDVALRCDPISGHVSLFWYQQALGQGPEFLTYFQNEAQLDKSGLPSDRFFAERPEGSVSTLKIQRTQQEDSAVYLCASSLEQGWSGNTIYFGEGSWLTVV.

The rearrangement joins TRBV4-1 to TRBJ2-5; weak D call: TRBD1 (8 bases). The germline gives CDR1 MGHRA, CDR2 YSYEKL. This CDR3 comprises 15 residues. Trimming removed 3 bases from V and 5 bases from J, with 16 bases in between. CDR3 region: CASSHLTGEGETQYF. The DNA of the CDR3 is TGCGCCAGCAGCCACCTGACAGGGGAGGGTGAGACCCAGTACTTC.